This T cell receptor (beta chain) was sequenced in a study of T cell responses to AZD1222 COVID-19 vaccine. On this clone: The target antigen is unknown.

Produced via immunoSEQ multiplex PCR; TCRdb's table is partial and in-frame only. Of 150,000 to 200,000 clones in the sample, 90% to 95% were seen once. Germline V gives CDR1 LGHNA, CDR2 YSLEER. V lost 0 bases and J 5 bases, leaving 14 bases between the germline ends. CDR3 length equals 17 residues. Findings and limits, study-wide: Donor demographics were predominantly white British with a female majority; clonal diversity may be underestimated. Samples come after the peak T cell response, not at day 14. Spike as a whole was targeted by vaccine-associated CD4 TCRs, dominant at 160-218 and 743-854.

The source is an adult in good health. Sequenced here: peripheral blood, sampled on day 0 of AZD1222 vaccination. The chain combines TRBV4-3 with TRBJ1-6; D gene uncertain. The CDR3 nucleotides are TGCGCCAGCAGCCAAGAGACCCCGTCTGGGGATAATTCACCCCTCCACTTT. Protein: CASSQETPSGDNSPLHF.